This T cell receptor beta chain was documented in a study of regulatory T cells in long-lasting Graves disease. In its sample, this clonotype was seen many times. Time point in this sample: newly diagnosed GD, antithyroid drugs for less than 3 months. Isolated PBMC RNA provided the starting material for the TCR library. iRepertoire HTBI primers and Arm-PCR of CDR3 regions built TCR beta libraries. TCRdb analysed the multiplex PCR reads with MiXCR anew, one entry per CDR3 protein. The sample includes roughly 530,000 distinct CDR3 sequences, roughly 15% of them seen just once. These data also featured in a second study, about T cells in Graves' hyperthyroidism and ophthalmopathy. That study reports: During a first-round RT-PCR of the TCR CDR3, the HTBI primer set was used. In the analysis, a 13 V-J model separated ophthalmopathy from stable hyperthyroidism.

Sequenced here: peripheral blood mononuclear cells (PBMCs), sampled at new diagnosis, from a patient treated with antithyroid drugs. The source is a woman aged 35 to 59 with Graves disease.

This CDR3 is CASSLGWGTSTDTQYF. The CDR3 DNA reads TGTGCCAGCAGTTTAGGTTGGGGAACTAGCACAGATACGCAGTATTTT. The J gene is TRBJ2-3, the V gene TRBV12-3 or TRBV12-4; D uncertain. Trimming cost V 1 base and J 0 bases, with 11 bases left between them. The CDR3 has 16 residues.